This T cell receptor (beta chain) was identified during a study of blood T cell repertoires in COVID-19. Study overall: Sites in the United States, Italy and Spain provided acute and convalescent COVID-19 samples.

V trimming: 5 bases; J trimming: 5 bases; junction bases outside the gene matches: 2. Germline V lookup: CDR1 MNHEY, CDR2 SMNVEV (reference sequence). The CDR3 is 12 amino acids. Per the study methods: For nucleated cells, counts were estimated from reference gene primer amplification. Clones were read by immunoSEQ multiplex PCR, and TCRdb kept only the in-frame ones, dropping some. The DNA was the basis for D and trimming; V, J and clone size are from that table. The table records tens of thousands of clones, approximately 83% of them present only once. The chain carries TRBV27 and TRBJ1-2; 7 nucleotides match TRBD1. Sequencing was carried out using peripheral blood. The sequence was collected from an older man with acute or convalescent COVID-19. CDR3 coding DNA: TGTGCCAGCAGTAAACAGGGGTATGGCTACACCTTC. This encodes CASSKQGYGYTF.